This T cell receptor (beta chain) was captured in a study of blood T cell repertoires in COVID-19. Study-wide background: T cells, B-cell-depleted T cells, or PBMCs provided the cDNA or gDNA that served as material.

This table comes from immunoSEQ multiplex PCR, and its TCRdb copy is limited to in-frame clones, with some not included. The sample contains about 320,000 clones, around nine tenths of which appear only once. Germline CDR1 reads MGHRA; CDR2 reads YSYEKL. The CDR3 covers 15 residues. Trimming left V 3 bases short and J 10 bases short, with 18 bases between. Before being deemed recovered, Cohort 3 donors had two negative PCRs, clearance, or symptom resolution. This rearrangement joins TRBV4-1 to TRBJ1-4; D is possibly TRBD1 (6 bases). This receptor was identified in a man between 60 and 75 years old who had recovered from COVID-19. The sample was PBMCs or T cells enriched from blood (not recorded which). In DNA form, the CDR3 reads TGCGCCAGCAGCCAGACGGACAGCCTTTACGGAAAACTGTTTTTT. Translating it yields CASSQTDSLYGKLFF.